This note documents a single T cell receptor beta chain sequence. Its antigen is undetermined. This sample stems from a study of cytomegalovirus exposure and HLA in healthy donors. Notes on the study in general: Several top significant clusters appeared, in a later analysis, to be linked to common viral pathogens. Among donors in an Asian-associated ancestry cluster, a later analysis reportedly found fewer N-insertions than the approximately 700-donor mean. Later on, an analysis tied approximately 17,000 TCR beta sequences to HLA alleles at 0.05 false discovery rate. In a later analysis, HLA-C alleles had the fewest associated TCRs, DRB1 alleles the most.

Vbeta (60) and Jbeta (13) primers were used in the PCR. The table came from immunoSEQ multiplex PCR; TCRdb's copy has only in-frame clones and leaves some out. The sample has approximately 150,000 clones; about 75% are singletons. V dropped 2 bases and J dropped 4 bases, with 7 bases sitting between them. CDR1 is SGHNT, CDR2 YYREEE, per germline (reference sequence). The CDR3 covers 13 residues. The rearrangement joins TRBV5-4 to TRBJ2-4; no firm D call. The sample taken for sequencing was PBMCs. This TCR derives from a male donor in good health and CMV-seropositive. As DNA, the CDR3 is TGTGCCAGCAGCTTTGGGCAGAAAAACATTCAGTACTTC. Translation gives CASSFGQKNIQYF.